A selection of T cell receptor beta chains follows, all from one sample in a study of blood T cell repertoires in COVID-19. Sequenced by immunoSEQ multiplex PCR; TCRdb stores in-frame clones only, minus some. The table has just over 150,000 clones, 88% seen once. The sample was PBMCs or T cells enriched from blood (not recorded which). The receptors originated from a woman aged 50 to 60 who had recovered from COVID-19. Each CDR3 is given with its conserved first and last residue. A D gene is named only where the DNA matches it firmly. Expanded clones are given a class, and other clones once, few, many or no size at all.

cdr3_length,v_call,clone_size,j_call,d_call,cdr3_aa,cdr3_nt
13,TRBV19,-,TRBJ1-1,-,CASAGMGNTEAFF,TGTGCCAGTGCGGGGATGGGGAACACTGAAGCTTTCTTT
18,TRBV21-1,-,TRBJ2-7,-,CASSEPGGGRDLSYEQYF,TGTGCCAGCAGCGAACCAGGCGGGGGCCGTGATCTCTCCTACGAGCAGTACTTC
15,TRBV11-2,-,TRBJ1-3,-,CASSLTRSSGNTIYF,TGTGCCAGCAGCTTAACGCGAAGCTCTGGAAACACCATATATTTT
15,TRBV11-3,-,TRBJ1-3,TRBD1,CASSSAGGPGNTIYF,TGTGCCAGCAGCTCGGCAGGGGGGCCCGGAAACACCATATATTTT
15,TRBV19,-,TRBJ1-1,-,CASKSQGQMNTEAFF,TGTGCCAGTAAGTCCCAAGGACAGATGAACACTGAAGCTTTCTTT
15,TRBV6-1,-,TRBJ2-7,-,CASSEEPLSSYEQYF,TGTGCCAGCAGTGAGGAGCCTCTCAGCTCCTACGAGCAGTACTTC
14,TRBV30,-,TRBJ1-5,-,CAWSVKEFNQPQHF,TGTGCCTGGAGTGTAAAGGAGTTCAATCAGCCCCAGCATTTT
15,TRBV3-1/TRBV3-2,-,TRBJ2-5,-,CASSQGGDVQETQYF,TGTGCCAGCAGCCAAGGCGGCGACGTCCAAGAGACCCAGTACTTC
15,TRBV11-2,-,TRBJ2-3,TRBD2,CASSLGGGPEDTQYF,TGTGCCAGCAGCTTAGGCGGGGGGCCTGAGGATACGCAGTATTTT
15,TRBV3-1/TRBV3-2,-,TRBJ2-7,-,CASSQDPQRSYEQYF,TGTGCCAGCAGCCAAGATCCCCAGCGCTCCTACGAGCAGTACTTC
16,TRBV11-3,-,TRBJ2-3,TRBD2,CASSLDLSGGANTQYF,TGTGCCAGCAGCTTAGATCTGAGCGGGGGGGCAAATACGCAGTATTTT
19,TRBV4-3,-,TRBJ2-4,TRBD1,CASSQDPPGTVLAKNIQYF,TGCGCCAGCAGCCAAGATCCTCCCGGGACAGTACTAGCCAAAAACATTCAGTACTTC
14,TRBV5-6,-,TRBJ1-2,-,CASSPPGGGYGYTF,TGTGCCAGCAGCCCACCGGGGGGCGGGTATGGCTACACCTTC
14,TRBV7-3,few,TRBJ2-2,-,CASSLSGGTGELFF,TGTGCCAGCAGCTTAAGTGGCGGGACCGGGGAGCTGTTTTTT
14,TRBV20-1,few,TRBJ1-2,-,CSASVSGTIYGYTF,TGCAGTGCTAGTGTTTCAGGCACCATCTATGGCTACACCTTC
18,TRBV4-1,-,TRBJ1-6,-,CASSQDPQGSSYNSPLHF,TGCGCCAGCAGCCAAGATCCGCAGGGGAGCTCCTATAATTCACCCCTCCACTTT
16,TRBV9,-,TRBJ2-3,TRBD1,CASSVVGQASTDTQYF,TGTGCCAGCAGCGTAGTCGGACAGGCGTCAACAGATACGCAGTATTTT
11,TRBV5-6,few,TRBJ2-7,-,CASSYGGEQYF,TGTGCCAGCAGCTACGGGGGCGAGCAGTACTTC
16,TRBV3-1/TRBV3-2,-,TRBJ1-2,TRBD1,CASSPNPGQGNYGYTF,TGTGCCAGCAGCCCTAATCCGGGACAGGGAAACTATGGCTACACCTTC
13,TRBV15,-,TRBJ1-4,-,CATSLQGVEKLFF,TGTGCCACCAGTTTACAGGGCGTCGAAAAACTGTTTTTT
13,TRBV10-1,few,TRBJ1-2,-,CASSRTANYGYTF,TGCGCCAGCAGTCGGACAGCGAACTATGGCTACACCTTC
13,TRBV12-3/TRBV12-4,-,TRBJ1-1,-,CASTRDLNTEAFF,TGTGCCAGCACCCGGGACTTGAACACTGAAGCTTTCTTT
15,TRBV5-8,-,TRBJ2-1,TRBD1,CASSLRGGQGTEQFF,TGTGCCAGCAGCCTGAGGGGGGGACAGGGAACTGAGCAGTTCTTC
13,TRBV12-3/TRBV12-4,-,TRBJ1-2,-,CASSLGQGGGYTF,TGTGCCAGCAGTTTAGGGCAGGGAGGAGGCTACACCTTC
13,TRBV19,-,TRBJ2-1,TRBD1,CASSRTGYNEQFF,TGTGCCAGTAGTAGGACAGGATACAATGAGCAGTTCTTC
16,TRBV3-1/TRBV3-2,-,TRBJ2-1,-,CASSHHGESSYNEQFF,TGTGCCAGCAGCCATCACGGGGAATCTTCCTACAATGAGCAGTTCTTC
15,TRBV6-2/TRBV6-3,-,TRBJ2-2,TRBD1,CASSWDRANTGELFF,TGTGCCAGCAGTTGGGACAGGGCGAACACCGGGGAGCTGTTTTTT
14,TRBV11-2,-,TRBJ2-3,TRBD1,CASSPRTGPDTQYF,TGTGCCAGCAGCCCACGGACAGGACCAGATACGCAGTATTTT
15,TRBV10-3,-,TRBJ2-3,-,CAISDRGAGTDTQYF,TGTGCCATCAGTGATCGGGGGGCTGGGACAGATACGCAGTATTTT
18,TRBV6-4,-,TRBJ2-1,-,CASSDSKRTKSSYNEQFF,TGTGCCAGCAGTGACTCGAAAAGGACAAAGAGCTCCTACAATGAGCAGTTCTTC
13,TRBV12-3/TRBV12-4,-,TRBJ2-3,TRBD2,CASSRLAGGLQYF,TGTGCCAGCAGCAGACTAGCGGGGGGCCTGCAGTATTTT
12,TRBV5-4,-,TRBJ2-5,-,CASSFGSRDQYF,TGTGCCAGCAGCTTTGGGTCCCGGGACCAGTACTTC
14,TRBV7-2,-,TRBJ2-5,-,CASSRLREQETQYF,TGTGCCAGCAGCCGCCTGAGAGAACAAGAGACCCAGTACTTC
13,TRBV18,-,TRBJ1-1,-,CASSPMRNTEAFF,TGTGCCAGCTCACCAATGAGGAACACTGAAGCTTTCTTT
20,TRBV6-2/TRBV6-3,-,TRBJ2-7,TRBD2,CASSYRGLLAGGRSAYEQYF,TGTGCCAGCAGTTACCGCGGACTTCTAGCGGGGGGGCGTTCTGCCTACGAGCAGTACTTC
17,TRBV5-1,once,TRBJ2-1,TRBD2,CASSLGKRGGTYNEQFF,TGCGCCAGCAGCTTGGGGAAGCGGGGGGGCACCTACAATGAGCAGTTCTTC
13,TRBV5-1,-,TRBJ1-2,-,CASSQDSVYGYTF,TGCGCCAGCAGCCAGGACAGCGTCTATGGCTACACCTTC
13,TRBV19,-,TRBJ1-1,-,CASSLGANTEAFF,TGTGCCAGTAGTTTGGGAGCGAACACTGAAGCTTTCTTT
13,TRBV3-1/TRBV3-2,once,TRBJ1-6,-,CASSQGPGSPLHF,TGTGCCAGCAGCCAGGGGCCGGGTTCACCCCTCCACTTT
16,TRBV25-1,-,TRBJ2-3,-,CASSDATGPRTDTQYF,TGTGCCAGCAGTGATGCAACAGGGCCTCGCACAGATACGCAGTATTTT
16,TRBV7-9,-,TRBJ2-2,TRBD2,CASSSLAGPMTGELFF,TGTGCCAGCAGCTCCTTAGCGGGGCCAATGACCGGGGAGCTGTTTTTT